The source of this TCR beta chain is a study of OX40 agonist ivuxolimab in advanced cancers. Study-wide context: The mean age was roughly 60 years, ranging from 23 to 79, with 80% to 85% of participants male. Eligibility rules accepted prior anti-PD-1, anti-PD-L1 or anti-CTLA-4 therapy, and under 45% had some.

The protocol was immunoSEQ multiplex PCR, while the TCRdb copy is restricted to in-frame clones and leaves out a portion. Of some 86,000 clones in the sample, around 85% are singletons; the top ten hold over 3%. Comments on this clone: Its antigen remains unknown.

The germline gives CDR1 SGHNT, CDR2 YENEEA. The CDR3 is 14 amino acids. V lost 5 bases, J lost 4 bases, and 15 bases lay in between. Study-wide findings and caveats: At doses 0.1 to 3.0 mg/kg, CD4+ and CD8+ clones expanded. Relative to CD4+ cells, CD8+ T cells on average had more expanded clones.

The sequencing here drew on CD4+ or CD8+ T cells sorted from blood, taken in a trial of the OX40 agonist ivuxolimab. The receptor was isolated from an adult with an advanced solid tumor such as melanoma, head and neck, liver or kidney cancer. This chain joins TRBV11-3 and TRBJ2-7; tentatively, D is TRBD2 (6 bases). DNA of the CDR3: TGTGCCAGCAGCCCTGGGGACTCCCGGTACGAGCAGTACTTC. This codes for CASSPGDSRYEQYF.